One and the same sample provided the 15 T cell receptor beta chains below, sequenced in a study of CD8+CD57+ T cells in acquired aplastic anemia (dated by TCRdb to between 2017 and 2018). Patients chosen for sequencing had shown expansion of CD8+CD57+ cells by flow cytometry. The sequencer was an Illumina HiSeq 2000. Genomic DNA was used as template for profiling of TCR beta VDJ combinations and CDR3 sequences. TCRdb reanalyzed the raw reads on its own, using fastp at Q25 for trimming and MiXCR for clone calling, and kept in-frame beta chains. Each CDR3 protein gets just one entry, which takes the most common genes and DNA from the rows behind it. The sample profile shows 190,000 or so distinct CDR3 sequences; around half of them were found once. The ten largest clones take up under 2% of the sample. Sequencing was done on a sample of sorted CD4+, CD8+, or CD8+CD57+ T cells (not recorded which) from PBMCs. These receptors were taken from a human donor with aplastic anemia.

The V gene is TRBV5-1, the J gene TRBJ1-1; D uncertain. CDR1 and CDR2 from the germline V gene are SGHRS and YFSETQ. V lost 2 bases to trimming and J lost 3 bases, with 14 bases between them. The CDR3 consists of 15 residues. DNA of the CDR3: TGCGCCAGCAGCTTTTTTAACAGTTTGGACACTGAAGCTTTCTTT. This codes for CASSFFNSLDTEAFF.

This rearrangement joins TRBV20-1 to TRBJ2-7; 10 bases line up with TRBD2. CDR3 length: 13 amino acids. CDR1 and CDR2 from the germline V gene are DFQATT and SNEGSKA (reference sequence). Trimming took 5 bases from V and 2 from J; bases not matched to a gene: 3. Here the CDR3 reads CSAGTSEAYEQYF. The CDR3 DNA follows: TGCAGTGCTGGGACTAGCGAAGCCTACGAGCAGTACTTC.

The CDR3 protein is CASSRLAGGPSEQFF. The CDR3 nucleotides read TGTGCCAGCTCACGACTAGCGGGGGGGCCGAGTGAGCAGTTCTTC. The rearrangement links TRBV2 to TRBJ2-1; TRBD2 matches at 14 bases. The CDR3 is 15 residues long. After removal of 8 bases from V and 9 bases from J, the junction contained 9 bases not matched to a gene. Germline lookup yields CDR1 SNHLY and CDR2 FYNNEI.

The chain links TRBV7-6 to TRBJ1-1; 7 nucleotides align to TRBD1. The CDR3 sequence is 14 residues long. Germline V gene lookup returns CDR1 SGHVS and CDR2 FNYEAQ. Trimming at V came to 1 base and at J to 7 bases, leaving 6 bases not matched to a gene. The DNA of the CDR3 is TGTGCCAGCAGCTTAGAGGAGACAGGGATTGAAGCTTTCTTT. This translates into CASSLEETGIEAFF.

The gene calls are TRBV10-3 and TRBJ2-1; TRBD2 agrees at 8 bases. V was pared by 7 bases and J by 0 bases, with 11 bases of the junction left unmatched. The length of the CDR3 is 17 residues. Germline V gene data show CDR1 as ENHRY and CDR2 as SYGVKD. The DNA for the CDR3 is TGTGCCATCAAGTTAGCCGGGGGGGCCTACTCCTACAATGAGCAGTTCTTC. Protein product: CAIKLAGGAYSYNEQFF.

The chain carries TRBV2 and TRBJ2-7; 8 bases agree with TRBD1. This CDR3 has 14 residues. Trimming at V came to 9 bases and at J to 3 bases, leaving 10 bases not matched to a gene. The germline CDR1 and CDR2 sequences are SNHLY and FYNNEI. This CDR3 is CARTDGTGSYEQYF. The CDR3 DNA reads TGTGCCAGGACGGACGGGACAGGCAGCTACGAGCAGTACTTC.

The genes are TRBV2 and TRBJ2-7; either TRBD1 or TRBD2 may fit D (5 bases each). CDR1 SNHLY and CDR2 FYNNEI come from the germline V gene. Trimming took 7 bases from V and 3 from J, leaving 19 bases between them. The CDR3 is 15 residues long. CDR3 in amino acids: CASIPGSAGGYEQYF. The CDR3, as DNA: TGTGCCAGCATACCAGGGTCCGCTGGGGGCTACGAGCAGTACTTC.

This clonotype has only a few counts. V and J are TRBV3-1 and TRBJ2-7; 11 bases match TRBD2. With 4 bases clipped from V and 0 bases from J, the junction kept 5 bases outside the gene matches. Germline assignment: CDR1 LGHDT and CDR2 YNNKEL (reference sequence). The CDR3 is 16 amino acids. CDR3 sequence: CASSLELAGGSYEQYF. DNA of the CDR3: TGTGCCAGCAGCCTAGAGCTAGCGGGGGGCTCCTACGAGCAGTACTTC.

This clonotype was detected many times. The chain couples TRBV5-6 to TRBJ2-7; D gene ambiguous. The germline V gene has CDR1 SGHDT and CDR2 YYEEEE. The CDR3 contains 13 residues. Trimming took off 0 bases at V and 3 bases at J, with 7 bases between the two ends. CDR3 sequence (DNA): TGTGCCAGCAGCTTGGTAGTCGGCTACGAGCAGTACTTC. Encoded protein: CASSLVVGYEQYF. Combining the CDR3 with reference TRBV5-6 and TRBJ2-7 gives the whole variable domain DAGVTQSPTHLIKTRGQQVTLRCSPKSGHDTVSWYQQALGQGPQFIFQYYEEEERQRGNFPDRFSGHQFPNYSSELNVNALLLGDSALYLCASSLVVGYEQYFGPGTRLTVT.

The table lists this clonotype with many counts. The V call is TRBV6-2 or TRBV6-3, the J call TRBJ1-2, with TRBD1 matching 10 bases. J lost 5 bases, V lost 11 bases, and 8 bases had no gene match. In germline, CDR1 is MNHEY, CDR2 SVGEGT. This CDR3 is built from 13 residues. CDR3 amino acids: CAARPGQGYGYTF. In DNA, the CDR3 is TGTGCCGCCAGACCGGGACAGGGGTATGGCTACACCTTC.

Ten or more counts support this clonotype. The chain uses TRBV4-1 and TRBJ1-2; 7 bases are shared with TRBD1. The CDR3 extends over 15 amino acids. Trimming cost V 2 bases and J 2 bases; bases outside gene matches: 5. Germline V gene data show CDR1 as MGHRA and CDR2 as YSYEKL. The CDR3 region has the DNA TGCGCCAGCAGCCAATCTCAGGGGGAGAACTATGGCTACACCTTC. Translation: CASSQSQGENYGYTF.

This clonotype was detected ten times or more. The CDR3 here is CASSDMGVGEKLFF. In DNA form, the CDR3 reads TGTGCCAGCAGTGACATGGGGGTAGGGGAAAAACTGTTTTTT. The rearrangement links TRBV2 to TRBJ1-4; D may be TRBD1 (5 bases). This CDR3 is built from 14 residues. The V gene's germline CDR1 is SNHLY and CDR2 FYNNEI. V was pared by 3 bases and J by 8 bases, with 13 bases between.

V and J are TRBV10-3 and TRBJ2-7; TRBD2 matches at 7 bases. This CDR3 region has 17 residues. The ends lost 6 bases at V and 2 bases at J; junction bases unmatched: 16. Germline V lookup: CDR1 ENHRY, CDR2 SYGVKD. The CDR3 reads CAISHPRFGRGAYEQYF. The CDR3 DNA reads TGTGCCATCAGCCACCCCCGATTCGGACGGGGGGCCTACGAGCAGTACTTC.

About this clonotype itself: The conserved phenylalanine or tryptophan is not found at the CDR3 terminus, so this likely reflects a read error. Because the CDR3's place on the DNA is in doubt, the DNA is left out and the CDR3 is given as listed by TCRdb. This chain links TRBV19 with TRBJ2-5; the table assigns TRBD1, which was not confirmed against the DNA. Germline assignment: CDR1 LNHDA and CDR2 SQIVND (reference sequence). The CDR3 is 14 residues long, ends included. The CDR3 reads CASSSALGRDAPSL.

Notes on this clonotype: This may be a read error, as it is one base from a much larger clone. This chain uses TRBV11-2 with TRBJ1-3; the D is unclear. CDR1 SGHAT and CDR2 FQNNGV come from the germline V gene. CDR3 length equals 15 residues. The CDR3 nucleotides are TGTACCAGCAGTTCCGACGGGCTCTCTGGAAACACCATATATTTT. Amino acids: CTSSSDGLSGNTIYF.